One TCR beta chain is described in this entry. Its antigen is unidentified. Generated by immunoSEQ multiplex PCR, the TCRdb table keeps only in-frame clones and is missing some. This table holds around 1.4 million clones, 98% found once. V was shortened by 8 bases and J by 3 bases, with 14 bases between the two germline ends. Looked up from germline, CDR1 is SQVTM and CDR2 is ANQGSEA. The CDR3 extends over 12 amino acids. This record comes from a study of shared clonotypes between healthy human individuals. Background on the study: Three plates each covered CD4 naive and memory; CD8 naive two, CD8 memory one.

Study outcomes and limitations: Relative to their counterparts shared across all four donors, non-shared clonotypes exhibited diminished generation probabilities.

The receptor was derived from a man aged 25-45 years in good health. This chain joins TRBV29-1 and TRBJ2-7, with unresolved D. The source material was naive CD4+ T cells sorted from blood. Subset noted: CD45RA+ positively selected. The CDR3 region is CSCWTAGYEQYF. The CDR3 bases are TGCAGCTGTTGGACGGCCGGCTACGAGCAGTACTTC.